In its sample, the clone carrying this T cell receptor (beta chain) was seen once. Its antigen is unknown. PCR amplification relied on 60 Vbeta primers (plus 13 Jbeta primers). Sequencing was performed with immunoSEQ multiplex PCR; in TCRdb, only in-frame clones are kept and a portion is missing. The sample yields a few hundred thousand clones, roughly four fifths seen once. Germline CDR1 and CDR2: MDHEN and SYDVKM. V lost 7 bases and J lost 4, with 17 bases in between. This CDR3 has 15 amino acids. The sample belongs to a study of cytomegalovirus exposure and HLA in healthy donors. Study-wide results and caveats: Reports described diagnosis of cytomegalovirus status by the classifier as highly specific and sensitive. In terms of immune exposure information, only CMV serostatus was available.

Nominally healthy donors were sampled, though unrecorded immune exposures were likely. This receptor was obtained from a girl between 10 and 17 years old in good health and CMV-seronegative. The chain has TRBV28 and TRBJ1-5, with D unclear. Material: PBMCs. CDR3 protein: CASTSLRTGNQPQHF. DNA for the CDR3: TGTGCCAGCACGAGTTTGAGGACTGGTAATCAGCCCCAGCATTTT.